These T cell receptor beta chains were read from a single sample in a study of shared clonotypes between healthy human individuals. Data came from immunoSEQ multiplex PCR; TCRdb stores just in-frame clones and leaves some out. This sample has millions of clones, with about 92% found just once. Specimen: naive CD4+ T cells from PBMCs. These receptor sequences come from a man in his late teens or twenties in good health. Some clones in this sample may be carry-over from other donors' samples. CDR3s include the opening cysteine and the closing phenylalanine or tryptophan. The order of the fields is clone size, J gene, V gene, D gene, CDR3 DNA, CDR3 protein. D genes are given only for firm matches. Size tells how often a clone was seen (once, few, many) or the class of an expanded clone, and some rows leave it out.

size: few; J: TRBJ1-4; V: TRBV7-9; D: NA; DNA: TGTGCCAGCAGCCCTGGAGAAAAACTGTTTTTT; CDR3: CASSPGEKLFF
size: NA; J: TRBJ2-5; V: TRBV9; D: TRBD1; DNA: TGTGCCAGCAGCGTAAAGGGGGCTCAAGAGACCCAGTACTTC; CDR3: CASSVKGAQETQYF
size: NA; J: TRBJ2-7; V: TRBV5-1; D: NA; DNA: TGCGCCAGCAGCTTCCCGGAGGGGAGGGAGCAGTACTTC; CDR3: CASSFPEGREQYF
size: once; J: TRBJ2-7; V: TRBV5-1; D: NA; DNA: TGCGCCAGCAGCTCCGGGACGTTAGCCTACGAGCAGTACTTC; CDR3: CASSSGTLAYEQYF
size: NA; J: TRBJ2-2; V: TRBV28; D: NA; DNA: TGTGCCAGCAGAAATCAGAGATTACGAGGGGAGCTGTTTTTT; CDR3: CASRNQRLRGELFF
size: NA; J: TRBJ2-7; V: TRBV23-1; D: NA; DNA: TGCGCCAGCAGTCTTGGTACTCCGGGGTACGAGCAGTACTTC; CDR3: CASSLGTPGYEQYF
size: NA; J: TRBJ2-5; V: TRBV30; D: NA; DNA: TGTGCCTGGAGTGAAAGTAGAGAGACCCAGTACTTC; CDR3: CAWSESRETQYF
size: NA; J: TRBJ1-1; V: TRBV9; D: NA; DNA: TGTGCCAGCAGCGTAGTAGGTGTCACTGAAGCTTTCTTT; CDR3: CASSVVGVTEAFF
size: few; J: TRBJ2-2; V: TRBV4-1; D: TRBD2; DNA: TGCGCCAGCAGCTTCAGAGGACTAGCGGGTAACACCGGGGAGCTGTTTTTT; CDR3: CASSFRGLAGNTGELFF
size: NA; J: TRBJ1-4; V: TRBV27; D: NA; DNA: TGTGCCAGCAGTTTTGGCCCTCCGAGGGAATCCCCCACTAATGAAAAACTGTTTTTT; CDR3: CASSFGPPRESPTNEKLFF
size: NA; J: TRBJ1-2; V: TRBV9; D: TRBD1; DNA: TGTGCCAGCAGCGTAGTTACAGGGGGTAACTATGGCTACACCTTC; CDR3: CASSVVTGGNYGYTF
size: NA; J: TRBJ2-2; V: TRBV7-3; D: TRBD2; DNA: TGTGCCAGCAGCTTTAAAGTAGCGGGAGACACCGGGGAGCTGTTTTTT; CDR3: CASSFKVAGDTGELFF
size: few; J: TRBJ2-7; V: TRBV7-2; D: TRBD2; DNA: TGTGCCAGCAGCGCCTCGACTAGCGGGAGCTACGAGCAGTACTTC; CDR3: CASSASTSGSYEQYF
size: NA; J: TRBJ2-1; V: TRBV5-4; D: TRBD2; DNA: TGTGCCAGCAGACCCGGGGGGGGCAAGGGTTTGGGTGAGCAGTTCTTC; CDR3: CASRPGGGKGLGEQFF
size: NA; J: TRBJ2-3; V: TRBV6-5; D: TRBD2; DNA: TGTGCCAGTGAAGCGGGAGGGAGCACAGATACGCAGTATTTT; CDR3: CASEAGGSTDTQYF
size: NA; J: TRBJ2-7; V: TRBV25-1; D: NA; DNA: TGTGCCAGCAGTCCCGCGGGCCACGGGTACGAGCAGTACTTC; CDR3: CASSPAGHGYEQYF
size: NA; J: TRBJ2-3; V: TRBV2; D: TRBD2; DNA: TGTGCCAGCCTAGGACTAGCGGGAATGTATACGCAGTATTTT; CDR3: CASLGLAGMYTQYF
size: once; J: TRBJ2-7; V: TRBV30; D: TRBD1; DNA: TGTGCCTGGAGTGGGGACAGGTCCTACGAGCAGTACTTC; CDR3: CAWSGDRSYEQYF
size: NA; J: TRBJ2-5; V: TRBV4-1; D: NA; DNA: TGCGCCAGCAGCCAAGTTTGGGGGCCCCAGTACTTC; CDR3: CASSQVWGPQYF
size: NA; J: TRBJ2-7; V: TRBV6-5; D: TRBD1; DNA: TGTGCCAGCAGCCCAGGGACAGGACGGTTGGACGAGCAGTACTTC; CDR3: CASSPGTGRLDEQYF
size: NA; J: TRBJ1-1; V: TRBV7-9; D: NA; DNA: TGTGCCAGCAGCCCCCCCCCGGTGAACACTGAAGCTTTCTTT; CDR3: CASSPPPVNTEAFF
size: NA; J: TRBJ2-5; V: TRBV5-1; D: NA; DNA: TGCGCCAGCAGCTTGTTGGAGGGACACGAGACCCAGTACTTC; CDR3: CASSLLEGHETQYF
size: NA; J: TRBJ2-5; V: TRBV5-4; D: NA; DNA: TGTGCCAGCAAAGGGGGAGGGCGGGAGACCCAGTACTTC; CDR3: CASKGGGRETQYF
size: once; J: TRBJ2-7; V: TRBV5-6; D: TRBD1; DNA: TGTGCCAGCAGCTTATTCTCAGGGGGCGAGCAGTACTTC; CDR3: CASSLFSGGEQYF
size: NA; J: TRBJ2-5; V: TRBV7-9; D: NA; DNA: TGTGCCAGCAGCCGGGGATTAGGGGAGACCCAGTACTTC; CDR3: CASSRGLGETQYF
size: NA; J: TRBJ2-5; V: TRBV6-5; D: TRBD1; DNA: TGTGCCAGCAGTCACCGACAGGGGAGGCAAGAGACCCAGTACTTC; CDR3: CASSHRQGRQETQYF